This T cell receptor beta chain originates from a study of blood T cell repertoires in COVID-19. Across the whole study: Either two negative PCRs, clearance, or symptom resolution qualified Cohort 3 donors as recovered. Whether acute or convalescent, the COVID-19 samples came from the United States, Italy and Spain.

This clone was picked up one time. Germline values: CDR1 KGHSH, CDR2 LQKENI. The CDR3 is made up of 13 amino acids. Trimming cost V 3 bases and J 9 bases, with 12 bases left between them. Donors were grouped by their self-reported clinical history. Original handling: Reference gene primer amplification gave estimated nucleated cell counts. Repertoires were generated with immunoSEQ multiplex PCR, while TCRdb's copy carries only in-frame clones and drops some. V, J and clone size reflect that table, while D and trimming were determined from the DNA. The table shows some 180,000 clones, with approximately 79% occurring only once.

What was sequenced was PBMCs or T cells enriched from blood (not recorded which). This receptor was obtained from an older woman in a cohort exposed to, infected with or recovered from COVID-19 (not recorded which). The rearrangement links TRBV18 to TRBJ2-1; possible D gene TRBD2, 6 bases. In DNA form, the CDR3 reads TGTGCCAGCTCACCTGGGCAGGGAGGTGAGCAGTTCTTC. The encoded protein is CASSPGQGGEQFF.